Listed below are T cell receptor beta chains from one sample, sequenced in a study of CD8+CD57+ T cells in acquired aplastic anemia. TCRdb analysed the reads with MiXCR anew, one entry per CDR3 protein. The repertoire holds about 180,000 distinct CDR3 sequences, with around 60% as singletons. Sequencing was done on a sample of sorted CD4+, CD8+, or CD8+CD57+ T cells (not recorded which) from PBMCs. These receptors originate from a human donor with aplastic anemia. The CDR3 runs from the conserved cysteine through the conserved F or W. Fields, in order: V gene, CDR3 length, clone size, J gene, D gene, CDR3 DNA, CDR3 protein. A D gene is named only where the DNA matches it firmly. The size field is filled for only some rows; it gives once, few, many or a size class.

TRBV15	18	NA	TRBJ1-1	TRBD1	TGTGCCACCAGCAGAGGAAGGGGACAGGGGGTCCTGAACAGTGAAGCTTTCTTT	CATSRGRGQGVLNSEAFF
TRBV7-9	15	NA	TRBJ1-2	TRBD1	TGTGCCAGCAGCCCTGAGGCCACAGGGGGTTATGGCTACACCTTC	CASSPEATGGYGYTF
TRBV7-9	15	NA	TRBJ2-1	NA	TGTGCCAGCAGCCAAGGAAGGGCAGGTGGCCATGAGCAGTTCTTC	CASSQGRAGGHEQFF
TRBV20-1	14	NA	TRBJ2-2	NA	TGCAGTGCTGGGCAACCTCTTTACACCGGAGAGCTGTTTTTT	CSAGQPLYTGELFF
TRBV2	13	many	TRBJ1-2	NA	TGTGCCAGCAGCGACAGCCTTAACTATGGCTACACCTTC	CASSDSLNYGYTF
TRBV30	12	NA	TRBJ2-3	NA	TGTGCCTGGATCGTACAGGGAGTAACGCAGTATTTT	CAWIVQGVTQYF
TRBV20-1	13	NA	TRBJ2-5	TRBD1	TGCAGTGCTGCGGGACAGGGGGGAGAGACCCAGTACTTC	CSAAGQGGETQYF
TRBV7-2	15	few	TRBJ2-7	NA	TGTGCCAGCAGCTTAGAGCCCTCTGAGTGGGGCGAGCAGTACTTC	CASSLEPSEWGEQYF
TRBV10-2	13	many	TRBJ2-7	TRBD2	TGCGCCAGCATGTCGCGGGGGGGCTACGAGCAGTACTTC	CASMSRGGYEQYF
TRBV7-9	14	NA	TRBJ1-1	TRBD1	TGTGCCAGCAGCATCACAGGGGAGGGGACTGAAGCTTTCTTT	CASSITGEGTEAFF
TRBV7-9	16	NA	TRBJ2-7	TRBD2	TGTGCCAGCAGCTTAGCCTGGGGGGGGGACGCCTACGAGCAGTACTTC	CASSLAWGGDAYEQYF
TRBV7-4	18	NA	TRBJ2-3	TRBD2	TGTGCCAGCAGCTTAGCGGCGTCAAGGGGACTAGACACAGATATGCAGTATTTT	CASSLAASRGLDTDMQYF
TRBV10-3	15	NA	TRBJ2-3	TRBD1	TGTGCCATCAGTGCCACAGGGGGCCGCACAGATACGCAGTATTTT	CAISATGGRTDTQYF
TRBV7-9	15	few	TRBJ2-5	NA	TGTGCCAGCAGCCTGTCCGGGACATCTGGGGGGACCCAGTACTTC	CASSLSGTSGGTQYF
TRBV24-1	14	NA	TRBJ2-1	TRBD2	TGTGCCACCTCTAGGACTAGCGGAAGGGGGACGCAGTTCTTC	CATSRTSGRGTQFF
TRBV12-3/TRBV12-4	14	many	TRBJ1-1	TRBD1	TGTGCCAGCAGTTTATCAGGGGGCAGACCTGAAGCTTTCTTT	CASSLSGGRPEAFF
TRBV7-9	12	few	TRBJ2-7	NA	TGTGCCGGAGGGGTGGACTCCTACGAGCAGTACTTC	CAGGVDSYEQYF
TRBV11-2	15	NA	TRBJ2-7	NA	TGTGCCAGCAGCTTAGATCTGGGGACCACCTACGAGCAGTACTTC	CASSLDLGTTYEQYF
TRBV5-1	13	NA	TRBJ1-2	TRBD1	TGCGCCAGCAGCCGCGGGACAGGGGATGGCTACACCTTC	CASSRGTGDGYTF
TRBV7-3	16	NA	TRBJ2-2	TRBD2	TGTGCCAGCAGCTTACGGAGCGGGAGGGGTACCGGGGAGCTGTTTTTT	CASSLRSGRGTGELFF
TRBV2	15	many	TRBJ2-1	NA	TGTGCCAGCAGTGAAGACAGGGAGGTGGACAATGAGCAGTTCTTC	CASSEDREVDNEQFF
TRBV2	15	many	TRBJ2-5	NA	TGTGCCAGCAGTGAAGATGCGTCAACGAGAGAGACCCAGTACTTC	CASSEDASTRETQYF
TRBV7-3	14	NA	TRBJ2-7	TRBD1	TGTGCCAGCAGCCCCTGGACAGGGGCAACCGAGCAGTACTTC	CASSPWTGATEQYF
TRBV9	13	NA	TRBJ2-7	TRBD1	TGTGCCAGCAGCGGAGGGACAGGGGTCGAGCAGTACTTC	CASSGGTGVEQYF
TRBV10-3	14	few	TRBJ2-2	NA	TGTGCCATCAGTCGGGACGGTAACACCGGGGAGCTGTTTTTT	CAISRDGNTGELFF
TRBV7-6	12	NA	TRBJ2-7	NA	TGTGCCAGCAGTCCCGGACGGTACGAGCAGTACTTC	CASSPGRYEQYF
TRBV7-9	15	few	TRBJ2-3	TRBD1	TGTGCCAGCAGCTTACAGGGGGCCCGCACAGATACGCAGTATTTT	CASSLQGARTDTQYF
TRBV10-3	13	NA	TRBJ1-5	TRBD1	TGTGCCATCAGGGACAGGGATAATCAGCCCCAGCATTTT	CAIRDRDNQPQHF
TRBV12-3/TRBV12-4	15	many	TRBJ2-1	NA	TGTGCCAGCAGTTTGGGGGGTTACCCCTACAATGAGCAGTTCTTC	CASSLGGYPYNEQFF
TRBV20-1	17	once	TRBJ1-5	NA	TGCAGTGCTAGAGAGGCCTGGGGCGGGGATAGCAATCAGCCCCAGCATTTT	CSAREAWGGDSNQPQHF
TRBV19	11	NA	TRBJ1-1	NA	TGTGCCAGTATTGAGAACACTGAAGCTTTCTTT	CASIENTEAFF
TRBV2	13	many	TRBJ2-7	NA	TGTGCCAGCAGTGAAGCGGGGGCCTACGAGCAGTACTTC	CASSEAGAYEQYF
TRBV20-1	12	NA	TRBJ2-5	NA	TGCAGTGCTAGTGGCAGGGAAGAGACCCAGTACTTC	CSASGREETQYF
TRBV7-8	16	few	TRBJ1-5	NA	TGTGCCAACAGCTTAGGGGTTCCGAATAGCAATCAGCCCCAGCATTTT	CANSLGVPNSNQPQHF
TRBV7-9	15	NA	TRBJ2-2	TRBD1	TGTGCCAGCAGTCTAGGGGGCGCGAACACCGGGGAGCTGTTTTTT	CASSLGGANTGELFF
TRBV5-1	18	NA	TRBJ2-7	TRBD2	TGCGCCAGCAGCGGCGCACTTGGACTAGCGGGAGTATCCTACGAGCAGTACTTC	CASSGALGLAGVSYEQYF
TRBV29-1	13	NA	TRBJ1-6	NA	TGCAGCGTTGGGGAAGGGGAGAATTCACCCCTCCACTTT	CSVGEGENSPLHF
TRBV2	13	NA	TRBJ2-7	NA	TGTGCCAGCAGTGCGCGATATACCTACGAGCAGTACTTC	CASSARYTYEQYF
TRBV9	14	NA	TRBJ2-7	TRBD2	TGTGCCAGCAGCGTGGCGGGAGGGCCGAACGAGCAGTACTTC	CASSVAGGPNEQYF
TRBV4-1	15	many	TRBJ1-2	NA	TGCGCCAGCAGCCAAGATCCATCCCCCATGGAGGGCTACACCTTC	CASSQDPSPMEGYTF
TRBV7-9	14	NA	TRBJ2-5	NA	TGTGCCAGCAGCTTATCGACTTACGAGGAGACCCAGTACTTC	CASSLSTYEETQYF
TRBV2	15	NA	TRBJ2-7	TRBD1	TGTGCCAGCAGTTTAGGGGACAGTATGACCTACGAGCAGTACTTC	CASSLGDSMTYEQYF
TRBV2	14	many	TRBJ2-7	NA	TGTGCCAGCAGTGACAGGGCGTCGTATGTCGAGCAGTACTTC	CASSDRASYVEQYF
TRBV7-9	14	NA	TRBJ2-3	NA	TGTGCCAGCAGCTTTCGCTCCAGCACAGATACGCAGTATTTT	CASSFRSSTDTQYF
TRBV2	13	once	TRBJ2-5	TRBD1	TGTGCCAGCAGCGGCGGACAGGGAGAGACCCAGTACTTC	CASSGGQGETQYF
TRBV12-3/TRBV12-4	15	NA	TRBJ2-3	TRBD2	TGTGCCAGCAGCATCCCGCGGGGGGGCATTGATACGCAGTATTTT	CASSIPRGGIDTQYF
TRBV10-3	15	many	TRBJ1-2	TRBD1	TGTGCCATCAGTGAGACAGTACAGGGGAACTATGGCTACACCTTC	CAISETVQGNYGYTF
TRBV7-2	13	NA	TRBJ1-1	NA	TGTGCCAGCAGGCAGGGGAAGAACACTGAAGCTTTCTTT	CASRQGKNTEAFF
TRBV29-1	12	few	TRBJ2-1	TRBD1	TGCAGCGTGAGGGGGCAGGTCGATGAGCAGTTCTTC	CSVRGQVDEQFF
TRBV2	15	NA	TRBJ2-7	TRBD2	TGTGCCAGCAGTCCCCTAGCGGGAGGTGGTTACGAGCAGTACTTC	CASSPLAGGGYEQYF
TRBV29-1	14	many	TRBJ1-1	TRBD1	TGCAGCGTTGGTCGGGGACAGGTGAACACTGAAGCTTTCTTT	CSVGRGQVNTEAFF
TRBV11-2	14	many	TRBJ2-3	NA	TGTGCCAGCAGCTTAGGGCCTAGCACAGATACGCAGTATTTT	CASSLGPSTDTQYF
TRBV20-1	14	NA	TRBJ1-2	NA	TGCAGTGCTAGAGATCTAGGACAGCCTGGTGGCTACACCTTC	CSARDLGQPGGYTF
TRBV7-9	15	many	TRBJ2-3	TRBD2	TGTGCCAGCAGCCAGACTAGCGGGGGCCCAGATACGCAGTATTTT	CASSQTSGGPDTQYF